The 22 T cell receptor beta chains below come from one sample, sequenced in a study of cytomegalovirus exposure and HLA in healthy donors. Some clones are missing from TCRdb's copy, which holds only in-frame ones; the method was immunoSEQ multiplex PCR. The sample has about 200,000 clones, roughly 84% seen once. The sample taken for sequencing was PBMCs. Source of these receptors: a woman aged 25 to 45 in good health and CMV-seropositive.

The rearrangement links TRBV9 to TRBJ2-2; 8 positions agree with TRBD2. CDR3 length: 16 residues. Germline V gene data show CDR1 as SGDLS and CDR2 as YYNGEE. V was clipped by 4 bases and J by 1 base; unmatched bases: 6. This CDR3 reads CASSPIAGMNTGELFF. CDR3 nucleotides: TGTGCCAGCAGCCCAATAGCGGGAATGAACACCGGGGAGCTGTTTTTT. Together with reference TRBV9 and TRBJ2-2, the CDR3 gives the full variable domain: DSGVTQTPKHLITATGQRVTLRCSPRSGDLSVYWYQQSLDQGLQFLIQYYNGEERAKGNILERFSAQQFPDLHSELNLSSLELGDSALYFCASSPIAGMNTGELFFGEGSRLTVL.

This sequence joins TRBV6-1 and TRBJ2-1, with 14 nucleotides matching TRBD2. Germline V gene lookup returns CDR1 MNHNS and CDR2 SASEGT. V lost 8 bases, J lost 9 bases, and 9 bases stayed unmatched. The CDR3 runs to 15 residues. CDR3 amino acids: CASRRLAGGLGEQFF. DNA of the CDR3: TGTGCCAGCCGCAGACTAGCGGGAGGGCTTGGTGAGCAGTTCTTC.

V and J are TRBV6-1 and TRBJ1-1; TRBD1 agrees at 10 bases. The CDR3 has 15 residues. Germline V gene sequence: CDR1 MNHNS, CDR2 SASEGT. The V gene end was trimmed by 8 bases and the J gene end by 1 base; junction bases not matched to a gene: 7. The CDR3 region has the DNA TGTGCCAGCGCTCGCCGACAGGGGGCGAACACTGAAGCTTTCTTT. It yields the protein CASARRQGANTEAFF.

This clone was detected once. This chain links TRBV27 with TRBJ1-1, with D unclear. Germline V gene data show CDR1 as MNHEY and CDR2 as SMNVEV (reference sequence). Trimming removed 4 bases from V and 4 bases from J, with 7 bases in between. The CDR3 length is 12 residues. The CDR3 region has the DNA TGTGCCAGCAGTTCAGGTGTCACTGAAGCTTTCTTT. This sequence encodes CASSSGVTEAFF.

This sequence joins TRBV4-1 and TRBJ1-4; perhaps TRBD1 as D (5 bases). Trimming left V 4 bases short and J 8 bases short, with 14 bases between. This CDR3 spans 14 amino acids. From germline, CDR1 is MGHRA and CDR2 YSYEKL. DNA for the CDR3: TGCGCCAGCAGCCTCAGACAGAGAGAAGAAAAACTGTTTTTT. Protein sequence: CASSLRQREEKLFF.

This chain joins TRBV7-8 and TRBJ2-7, with D possibly being TRBD1 (6 bases). The CDR3 consists of 14 residues. The ends were cut back, 2 bases at V and 2 bases at J, with 10 bases in the middle. Germline CDR1 SGHVS, CDR2 FQNEAQ. This CDR3 reads CASSLHRTAYEQYF. CDR3 DNA sequence: TGTGCCAGCAGCTTACATCGGACAGCCTACGAGCAGTACTTC.

The V and J genes are TRBV5-1 and TRBJ1-2; 7 bases align to TRBD1. This CDR3 is 16 amino acids long. Germline lookup yields CDR1 SGHRS and CDR2 YFSETQ. V lost 1 base to trimming and J lost 1 base; unmatched junction nucleotides: 7. In DNA, the CDR3 is TGCGCCAGCAGCTTGAGTTCGACAGGGAATAACTATGGCTACACCTTC. This gives the protein CASSLSSTGNNYGYTF.

This clone was seen only once. The chain combines TRBV11-3 with TRBJ2-3, with 7 bases identical to TRBD2. Unmatched junction bases numbered 5, after V lost 1 base and J lost 1 base. Germline V gene sequence: CDR1 SGHNT, CDR2 YENEEA. This CDR3 has 16 residues. The CDR3: CASSLGSGVGTDTQYF. In DNA form, the CDR3 reads TGTGCCAGCAGCTTAGGGAGCGGGGTTGGCACAGATACGCAGTATTTT. The full variable domain, completed using reference TRBV11-3 and TRBJ2-3, is EAGVVQSPRYKIIEKKQPVAFWCNPISGHNTLYWYLQNLGQGPELLIRYENEEAVDDSQLPKDRFSAERLKGVDSTLKIQPAELGDSAVYLCASSLGSGVGTDTQYFGPGTRLTVL.

This chain uses TRBV28 with TRBJ1-3; a weak D match, TRBD1 (5 bases). Germline-derived CDR1 and CDR2 are MDHEN and SYDVKM. The CDR3 loop spans 17 amino acids. V lost 0 bases to trimming and J lost 0 bases, with 12 bases between them. CDR3 nucleotide sequence: TGTGCCAGCAGTTTATGGGGCAGGACAAACTCTGGAAACACCATATATTTT. This sequence encodes CASSLWGRTNSGNTIYF.

There are a few counts of this clone. V and J are TRBV7-2 and TRBJ1-5; weak D call: TRBD1 (5 bases). The germline V gene has CDR1 SGHTA and CDR2 FQGNSA. The V and J ends lost 1 base and 3 bases respectively, with 13 bases between them. The CDR3 covers 16 residues. The CDR3 loop reads CASSLGGGALNQPQHF. The CDR3 region has the DNA TGTGCCAGCAGCTTAGGAGGTGGGGCCCTCAATCAGCCCCAGCATTTT.

The V and J genes are TRBV29-1 and TRBJ2-1; the match to TRBD2 covers 9 bases. The CDR3 contains 14 residues. Germline CDR1 and CDR2: SQVTM and ANQGSEA. V trimming: 7 bases; J trimming: 2 bases; junction bases outside the gene matches: 6. CDR3 in DNA: TGCAGCGCCCTAAGCGGGGGGACCTACAATGAGCAGTTCTTC. As protein: CSALSGGTYNEQFF.

The chain combines TRBV27 with TRBJ1-1, with D possibly being TRBD1 (6 bases). Germline values: CDR1 MNHEY, CDR2 SMNVEV (reference sequence). V lost 8 bases and J lost 0, with 10 bases in between. The CDR3 runs 13 residues. The CDR3 nucleotides read TGTGCCAGCGGGGGCAGTTTGAACACTGAAGCTTTCTTT. This encodes CASGGSLNTEAFF.

The chain couples TRBV5-1 to TRBJ1-4; D perhaps matches TRBD1 (5 bases). CDR1 and CDR2 from the germline V gene are SGHRS and YFSETQ. The CDR3 extends over 16 amino acids. V was trimmed by 4 bases and J by 8 bases, leaving 21 bases between them. For the CDR3, the DNA is TGCGCCAGCAGCCCCCAACGCGACAGTTGGAGCGAAAAACTGTTTTTT. Translation gives CASSPQRDSWSEKLFF.

This clone was observed a few times. V and J are TRBV6-5 and TRBJ2-7, with D possibly matching TRBD1 (5 bases). The V end was cut by 0 bases, the J end by 2 bases, with 11 bases between. The CDR3 length is 15 residues. The germline gives CDR1 MNHEY, CDR2 SVGAGI. CDR3 DNA: TGTGCCAGCAGTTACTCGGAACAGGCTCCCTACGAGCAGTACTTC. It translates to CASSYSEQAPYEQYF.

This clone has a handful of counts. V and J are TRBV7-2 and TRBJ1-2; tentative D call: TRBD1 (5 bases). V gave up 5 bases and J gave up 4 bases, with 11 bases separating them. This CDR3 spans 13 amino acids. Germline loops: CDR1 SGHTA, CDR2 FQGNSA. The DNA of the CDR3 is TGTGCCAGCAGCCCAGAACAGGTCTATGGCTACACCTTC. Protein product: CASSPEQVYGYTF.

The V gene is TRBV4-2, the J gene TRBJ2-7, with 7 bases identical to TRBD1. The germline V gene encodes CDR1 LGHNA and CDR2 YNFKEQ. J gave up 3 bases and V 0 bases, and 11 bases lay outside the gene matches. This CDR3 region has 17 residues. This chain's CDR3 is CASSQEGPGQSYYEQYF. CDR3 DNA sequence: TGTGCCAGCAGCCAAGAGGGACCGGGACAGTCATACTACGAGCAGTACTTC.

The chain joins TRBV5-6 to TRBJ2-2; D perhaps matches TRBD1 (6 bases). Germline V lookup: CDR1 SGHDT, CDR2 YYEEEE. The V end was cut by 1 base, the J end by 7 bases, with 11 bases between. The CDR3 runs 14 residues. CDR3 nucleotides: TGTGCCAGCAGCTTGACAGGGACCGGCGGGGAGCTGTTTTTT. It yields the protein CASSLTGTGGELFF.

The chain links TRBV2 to TRBJ2-3; 7 nucleotides align to TRBD2. The J segment lost 6 bases and the V segment lost 3 bases, leaving 6 bases of the junction unmatched. Germline V gene data show CDR1 as SNHLY and CDR2 as FYNNEI. The CDR3 consists of 14 residues. CDR3 bases: TGTGCCAGCAGTGATGGGGCGGGAGTGGATACGCAGTATTTT. Amino acids: CASSDGAGVDTQYF.

The chain uses TRBV19 and TRBJ1-2; 7 bases fit TRBD1. The CDR3 has 16 amino acids. V shed 5 bases and J 5 bases; nucleotides not matched to a gene: 14. Germline V gene sequence: CDR1 LNHDA, CDR2 SQIVND (reference sequence). The CDR3 coding sequence is TGTGCCAGTAGTGCGGGGACAGAAACCACCACTTATGGCTACACCTTC. Its translation is CASSAGTETTTYGYTF.

The chain has TRBV5-4 and TRBJ1-1; tentatively, D is TRBD1 (5 bases). With 4 bases removed from V and 0 bases from J, the gap between germline ends came to 10 bases. This CDR3 has 14 amino acids. From germline, CDR1 is SGHNT and CDR2 YYREEE (reference sequence). The CDR3 coding sequence is TGTGCCAGCAGCACCACGACAGTGAACACTGAAGCTTTCTTT. Residues: CASSTTTVNTEAFF.

This chain links TRBV5-1 with TRBJ2-2, with 8 positions matching TRBD1. CDR3 length: 14 amino acids. The junction had 7 bases not matched to a gene; V was cut back by 4 bases and J by 8 bases. The germline CDR1 and CDR2 sequences are SGHRS and YFSETQ. The CDR3 sequence is CASSRGQGLGELFF. In DNA, the CDR3 is TGCGCCAGCAGCAGAGGACAGGGATTGGGGGAGCTGTTTTTT.

The chain uses TRBV6-5 and TRBJ2-3; possible D gene TRBD2, 5 bases. The V gene lost 6 bases and the J gene lost 8 bases, with 21 bases spanning the gap. CDR1 and CDR2 from the germline V gene are MNHEY and SVGAGI. The CDR3 sequence is 15 residues long. This CDR3 reads CASSPAPAVTITQYF. CDR3 bases: TGTGCCAGCAGCCCAGCCCCAGCCGTGACTATTACGCAGTATTTT.